The 17 T cell receptor beta chains below were found in one sample sequenced in a study of control samples from healthy donors and cancer patients. TCRdb keeps only in-frame clones here, not all; method: immunoSEQ multiplex PCR. The sample lists about 150,000 clones, over 85% occurring once. Sequencing was carried out using blood. Receptors were obtained from a man aged 40-49 years in good health.

The chain is built from TRBV7-9 and TRBJ2-7; possibly TRBD2 for D (6 bases). CDR1 and CDR2 from the germline V gene are SEHNR and FQNEAQ (reference sequence). V was pared by 5 bases and J by 3 bases, with 14 bases between. The CDR3 covers 14 residues. The CDR3 here is CASSGGAGFYEQYF. CDR3 bases: TGTGCCAGCAGCGGCGGGGCAGGGTTCTACGAGCAGTACTTC. The full variable domain, its missing parts supplied by reference TRBV7-9 and TRBJ2-7, is DTGVSQNPRHKITKRGQNVTFRCDPISEHNRLYWYRQTLGQGPEFLTYFQNEAQLEKSRLLSDRFSAERPKGSFSTLEIQRTEQGDSAMYLCASSGGAGFYEQYFGPGTRLTVT.

This chain uses TRBV28 with TRBJ1-2, with D hard to call. V was cut by 5 bases and J by 3 bases, with 16 bases left in between. The CDR3 contains 15 residues. CDR1 and CDR2 (germline): MDHEN, SYDVKM. In DNA form, the CDR3 reads TGTGCCAGCAGTCCCCTCCGGGGTAGCTACTATGGCTACACCTTC. Its translation: CASSPLRGSYYGYTF.

The chain carries TRBV6-6 and TRBJ1-2; 10 positions agree with TRBD1. The CDR3 runs 16 residues. The trim removed 0 bases at V and 3 bases at J, leaving 4 bases unmatched. The germline V gene has CDR1 MNHNY and CDR2 SVGAGI (reference sequence). CDR3 coding DNA: TGTGCCAGCAGTTACTCGACAGGGGGCGTGGACTATGGCTACACCTTC. The encoded protein is CASSYSTGGVDYGYTF.

V is TRBV24-1 and J is TRBJ2-1; the D is unclear. CDR3 length equals 15 residues. Germline V gene lookup returns CDR1 KGHDR and CDR2 SFDVKD. V lost 0 bases to trimming and J lost 6 bases, with 11 bases between them. CDR3 bases: TGTGCCACCAGTGATTTGTCCAGGCCGTTCAATGAGCAGTTCTTC. It specifies CATSDLSRPFNEQFF.

The rearrangement links TRBV27 to TRBJ1-6; 9 bases are a match to TRBD1. CDR1 is MNHEY, CDR2 SMNVEV, per germline (reference sequence). The V and J ends lost 6 bases and 2 bases, in that order; junction bases with no gene match: 5. The CDR3 loop spans 16 amino acids. CDR3 DNA: TGTGCCAGCAGGGACGACAGGGGGACCTATAATTCACCCCTCCACTTT. This sequence encodes CASRDDRGTYNSPLHF.

This chain connects TRBV18 to TRBJ1-1, with D hard to call. With 2 bases removed from V and 0 bases from J, the gap between germline ends came to 7 bases. CDR3 size: 14 residues. Germline V gene data show CDR1 as KGHSH and CDR2 as LQKENI. CDR3 residues: CASSPDTLNTEAFF. For the CDR3, the DNA is TGTGCCAGCTCACCAGACACCCTGAACACTGAAGCTTTCTTT.

The gene calls are TRBV25-1 and TRBJ1-2, with D possibly TRBD1 on 5 matching bases. CDR3 size: 16 residues. Trimming removed 2 bases from V and 4 bases from J, with 17 bases in between. Germline CDR1 MGHDK, CDR2 SYGVNS. Here the CDR3 reads CASSEHELREGYGYTF. CDR3 nucleotide sequence: TGTGCCAGCAGTGAACATGAACTCAGGGAGGGCTATGGCTACACCTTC.

The chain uses TRBV24-1 and TRBJ2-2; weak D call: TRBD2 (6 bases). Germline assignment: CDR1 KGHDR and CDR2 SFDVKD. V shed 5 bases and J shed 0 bases, with 9 bases lying between them. The CDR3 is 15 amino acids. The CDR3, as DNA: TGTGCCACCAGTGGGGCGGGGACGAACACCGGGGAGCTGTTTTTT. Translated: CATSGAGTNTGELFF.

In this sample, this clone turned up once. This chain uses TRBV19 with TRBJ1-2; D call uncertain. The CDR3 covers 12 residues. The germline CDR1 and CDR2 sequences are LNHDA and SQIVND (reference sequence). Trimming shortened V by 6 bases and J by 5 bases, and 10 bases separated the two germline ends. For the CDR3, the DNA is TGTGCCAGTAGCGACGATCTATATGGCTACACCTTC. The encoded protein is CASSDDLYGYTF.

The chain combines TRBV6-5 with TRBJ1-1, with D hard to call. Germline CDR1 MNHEY, CDR2 SVGAGI. V dropped 6 bases and J dropped 3 bases, with 8 bases sitting between them. The CDR3 is made up of 12 amino acids. CDR3: CASRSRDTEAFF. The CDR3 bases are TGTGCCAGCAGAAGTAGGGACACTGAAGCTTTCTTT.

CDR3 in amino acids: CASSSPDRGGHSPLHF. For the CDR3, the DNA is TGTGCCAGCAGCTCACCGGACAGGGGAGGTCATTCACCCCTCCACTTT. The V and J genes are TRBV5-6 and TRBJ1-6; 9 bases are a match to TRBD1. Germline CDR1 and CDR2: SGHDT and YYEEEE. CDR3 length equals 16 residues. V was pared by 3 bases and J by 8 bases, with 9 bases of the junction left unmatched.

The chain carries TRBV11-3 and TRBJ1-4, with TRBD1 matching over 7 bases. Unmatched junction bases numbered 10, after V lost 7 bases and J lost 8 bases. This CDR3 has 14 amino acids. Per germline, CDR1 SGHNT and CDR2 YENEEA. The CDR3 nucleotides read TGTGCCAGCAACCCCAGGGGGGGACTAGAAAAACTGTTTTTT. Translating it yields CASNPRGGLEKLFF. The variable domain in full, completed from reference TRBV11-3 and TRBJ1-4, reads EAGVVQSPRYKIIEKKQPVAFWCNPISGHNTLYWYLQNLGQGPELLIRYENEEAVDDSQLPKDRFSAERLKGVDSTLKIQPAELGDSAVYLCASNPRGGLEKLFFGSGTQLSVL.

The rearrangement links TRBV4-3 to TRBJ1-6; D possibly corresponds to TRBD1 (6 bases). The CDR3 length is 16 residues. Germline CDR1 and CDR2: LGHNA and YSLEER. V lost 0 bases, J lost 7 bases, and 13 bases lay in between. The CDR3 loop reads CASSQDRGASNSPLHF. The CDR3 region has the DNA TGCGCCAGCAGCCAAGATCGGGGGGCAAGCAATTCACCCCTCCACTTT.

The rearrangement joins TRBV19 to TRBJ2-3; the D gene is possibly TRBD2 (6 bases). The V gene's germline CDR1 is LNHDA and CDR2 SQIVND (reference sequence). The CDR3 has 14 residues. The germline V and J ends were trimmed by 5 bases and 3 bases, with 12 bases remaining between them. The CDR3 coding sequence is TGTGCCAGTAGTTGGGGGGATGAGACAGATACGCAGTATTTT. It encodes CASSWGDETDTQYF.

The J gene is TRBJ1-4, the V gene TRBV19, with TRBD1 as a possible D gene (5 bases). The V gene's germline CDR1 is LNHDA and CDR2 SQIVND (reference sequence). The CDR3 runs to 14 residues. The V gene lost 7 bases and the J gene lost 6 bases, with 15 bases spanning the gap. CDR3 amino acids: CASTHVQGDEKLFF. For the CDR3, the DNA is TGTGCCAGTACCCATGTGCAGGGCGATGAAAAACTGTTTTTT.

J is TRBJ1-1 and V is TRBV29-1; no clear D gene. CDR1 is SQVTM and CDR2 is ANQGSEA in the germline V gene. The CDR3 length is 12 residues. Trimming removed 1 base at V and 5 bases at J, with 8 bases between. CDR3 loop: CSVEVLGTEAFF. The CDR3, as DNA: TGCAGCGTTGAAGTTTTGGGAACTGAAGCTTTCTTT.

The rearrangement joins TRBV19 to TRBJ1-1; D is ambiguous. CDR1 is LNHDA, CDR2 SQIVND, per germline (reference sequence). V lost 5 bases and J lost 0, with 13 bases in between. This CDR3 spans 15 amino acids. CDR3 DNA sequence: TGTGCCAGTAGTCGAGCGGGCGGGATGAACACTGAAGCTTTCTTT. Amino acids: CASSRAGGMNTEAFF.